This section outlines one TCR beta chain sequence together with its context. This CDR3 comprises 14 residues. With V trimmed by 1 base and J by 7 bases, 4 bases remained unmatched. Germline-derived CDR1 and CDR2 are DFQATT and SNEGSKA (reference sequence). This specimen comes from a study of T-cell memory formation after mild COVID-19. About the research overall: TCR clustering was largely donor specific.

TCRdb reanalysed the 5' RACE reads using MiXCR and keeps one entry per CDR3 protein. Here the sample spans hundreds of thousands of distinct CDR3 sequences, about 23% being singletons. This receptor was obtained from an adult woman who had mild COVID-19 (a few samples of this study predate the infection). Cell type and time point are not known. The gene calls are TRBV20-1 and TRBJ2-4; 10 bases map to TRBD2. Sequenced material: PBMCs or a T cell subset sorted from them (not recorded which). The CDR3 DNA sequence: TGCAGTGCTAGAGTAGCGGGGGGTTCCAACATTCAGTACTTC. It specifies CSARVAGGSNIQYF.